These T cell receptor beta chains were read from a single sample in a study of control samples from healthy donors and cancer patients. Sequencing used immunoSEQ multiplex PCR; TCRdb keeps in-frame clones, though not all of them. Of 150,000 to 200,000 clones detected, approximately 90% appear once; the ten largest clones hold roughly 1.5%. Sequenced: blood. These receptors were collected from a man younger than 40 in good health. The CDR3 runs from the conserved cysteine through the conserved F or W. D genes are given only for firm matches. Size tells how often a clone was seen (once, few, many) or the class of an expanded clone, and some rows leave it out.

-	TRBV11-2	-	TRBJ1-2	CASSQDSNYGYTF	TGTGCCAGCAGCCAAGACAGCAACTATGGCTACACCTTC
-	TRBV7-2	few	TRBJ2-3	CASSLVPGTGTQYF	TGTGCCAGCAGCTTAGTTCCCGGAACGGGGACGCAGTATTTT
-	TRBV7-8	-	TRBJ1-5	CASSPSARPNQPQHF	TGTGCCAGCAGCCCCAGCGCCCGGCCCAATCAGCCCCAGCATTTT
-	TRBV2	once	TRBJ2-6	CASSVRPSRVNVLTF	TGTGCCAGCAGTGTGAGACCCTCTCGGGTCAACGTCCTGACTTTC
TRBD2	TRBV28	-	TRBJ2-5	CASSSSGSWETQYF	TGTGCCAGCAGTTCTAGCGGGAGTTGGGAGACCCAGTACTTC
-	TRBV5-5	-	TRBJ2-7	CASSLLRDGPYEQYF	TGTGCCAGCAGCTTGTTACGGGACGGACCCTACGAGCAGTACTTC
-	TRBV7-9	-	TRBJ1-6	CASSLVGGLDSPLHF	TGTGCCAGCAGCTTAGTAGGGGGTCTGGATTCACCCCTCCACTTT
TRBD1	TRBV9	-	TRBJ2-3	CASSVATGQGYPDTQYF	TGTGCCAGCAGCGTAGCTACAGGACAGGGGTACCCAGATACGCAGTATTTT
TRBD1	TRBV24-1	once	TRBJ1-5	CATSETGQFSNQPQHF	TGTGCCACCAGTGAAACGGGACAGTTTAGCAATCAGCCCCAGCATTTT
-	TRBV6-5	-	TRBJ1-5	CASSGDSNQPQHF	TGTGCCAGCAGCGGGGACAGCAATCAGCCCCAGCATTTT
TRBD1	TRBV6-5	-	TRBJ1-2	CASSRTGGGYTF	TGTGCCAGCAGTAGGACAGGGGGAGGCTACACCTTC
-	TRBV15	-	TRBJ2-5	CATSRDPRETQYF	TGTGCCACCAGCAGAGATCCTAGGGAGACCCAGTACTTC
-	TRBV27	-	TRBJ1-1	CASRGAAFGNTEAFF	TGTGCCAGCAGGGGGGCCGCCTTCGGGAACACTGAAGCTTTCTTT
-	TRBV27	-	TRBJ1-1	CASSLRRNTEAFF	TGTGCCAGCAGTTTACGCAGGAACACTGAAGCTTTCTTT
-	TRBV7-9	-	TRBJ1-4	CASSPGATVEKLFF	TGTGCCAGCAGCCCGGGGGCGACAGTAGAAAAACTGTTTTTT
TRBD1	TRBV11-2	few	TRBJ1-5	CASSWGTAGNQPQHF	TGTGCCAGCAGCTGGGGGACAGCAGGCAATCAGCCCCAGCATTTT
-	TRBV9	-	TRBJ2-5	CASSVGGAGTKTQYF	TGTGCCAGCAGCGTAGGAGGGGCGGGGACGAAGACCCAGTACTTC
-	TRBV2	-	TRBJ2-3	CASRNDVSTDTQYF	TGTGCCAGCAGGAACGATGTTAGCACAGATACGCAGTATTTT
-	TRBV5-5	-	TRBJ2-7	CASSLGTGGTYEQYF	TGTGCCAGCAGCTTGGGAACGGGGGGCACCTACGAGCAGTACTTC
TRBD2	TRBV27	-	TRBJ2-7	CASSILAGGHYEQYF	TGTGCCAGCAGTATACTAGCGGGAGGCCACTACGAGCAGTACTTC
-	TRBV18	-	TRBJ1-1	CASSPRQGQAQEAFF	TGTGCCAGCTCACCACGGCAGGGGCAGGCCCAGGAAGCTTTCTTT
-	TRBV27	-	TRBJ2-2	CASTTYSVGLGSGELFF	TGTGCCAGCACCACTTATAGTGTCGGATTAGGGTCGGGGGAGCTGTTTTTT
TRBD1	TRBV19	few	TRBJ1-5	CASSSTGTASNQPQHF	TGTGCCAGTAGTTCTACAGGGACAGCTAGCAATCAGCCCCAGCATTTT
TRBD1	TRBV24-1	-	TRBJ2-1	CATSDTQGSTYNEQFF	TGTGCCACCAGTGATACACAGGGGAGCACCTACAATGAGCAGTTCTTC
-	TRBV27	-	TRBJ1-5	CASSLKGRGQPQHF	TGTGCCAGCAGTTTAAAAGGCCGGGGACAGCCCCAGCATTTT
-	TRBV5-4	-	TRBJ2-3	CASSGGISTDTQYF	TGTGCCAGCAGCGGCGGGATTTCCACAGATACGCAGTATTTT
TRBD1	TRBV11-2	-	TRBJ2-2	CASSPRQGARSTGELFF	TGTGCCAGCAGCCCGCGACAGGGGGCGCGATCCACCGGGGAGCTGTTTTTT
-	TRBV28	-	TRBJ1-5	CASSLGQYNQPQHF	TGTGCCAGCAGTTTAGGCCAGTACAATCAGCCCCAGCATTTT
TRBD2	TRBV2	-	TRBJ2-1	CASSPSGGANEQFF	TGTGCCAGCAGTCCGTCGGGAGGCGCCAATGAGCAGTTCTTC
TRBD2	TRBV10-3	-	TRBJ2-3	CAISESVAGVGTDTQYF	TGTGCCATCAGTGAGTCGGTTGCGGGAGTTGGCACAGATACGCAGTATTTT
TRBD1	TRBV7-2	once	TRBJ1-3	CASSSLGQGPGNTIYF	TGTGCCAGCAGCTCCCTAGGACAGGGCCCAGGAAACACCATATATTTT
-	TRBV6-6	once	TRBJ2-7	CASSGGYEQYF	TGTGCCAGCAGTGGGGGATACGAGCAGTACTTC
-	TRBV9	-	TRBJ1-5	CASSVGGGMNQPQHF	TGTGCCAGCAGCGTAGGAGGGGGGATGAATCAGCCCCAGCATTTT
-	TRBV5-4	-	TRBJ1-1	CASRSEQGEHTEAFF	TGTGCCAGCAGGTCAGAACAGGGAGAGCACACTGAAGCTTTCTTT
TRBD2	TRBV6-2/TRBV6-3	-	TRBJ2-1	CASSYGTRFGNEQFF	TGTGCCAGCAGTTACGGGACTAGATTTGGCAATGAGCAGTTCTTC
TRBD1	TRBV9	-	TRBJ2-7	CASSVSGQGGYEQYF	TGTGCCAGCAGCGTATCGGGACAGGGGGGCTACGAGCAGTACTTC
TRBD1	TRBV18	-	TRBJ2-2	CASSPTGVTGELFF	TGTGCCAGCTCACCAACAGGGGTTACCGGGGAGCTGTTTTTT
-	TRBV5-4	once	TRBJ1-5	CASSLEANQPQHF	TGTGCCAGCAGCTTGGAGGCGAATCAGCCCCAGCATTTT
-	TRBV4-1	-	TRBJ2-5	CASSQVWGVGKETQYF	TGCGCCAGCAGCCAGGTGTGGGGAGTCGGGAAGGAGACCCAGTACTTC
-	TRBV4-3	-	TRBJ1-5	CASSQDWRRDINQPQHF	TGCGCCAGCAGCCAAGATTGGAGGCGGGACATCAATCAGCCCCAGCATTTT
-	TRBV4-3	-	TRBJ2-5	CASSQDGGLGAQYF	TGCGCCAGCAGCCAAGATGGTGGGTTAGGGGCCCAGTACTTC
-	TRBV19	-	TRBJ2-5	CASSLGETQYF	TGTGCCAGTAGTCTTGGAGAGACCCAGTACTTC
-	TRBV19	-	TRBJ1-2	CASSISPYGYTF	TGTGCCAGTAGTATATCCCCCTATGGCTACACCTTC
TRBD1	TRBV6-5	-	TRBJ1-1	CASSYGQGRSEAFF	TGTGCCAGCAGTTATGGACAGGGGAGGTCTGAAGCTTTCTTT
TRBD1	TRBV27	-	TRBJ2-7	CASSFVRDRGPYEQYF	TGTGCCAGCAGTTTTGTCCGGGACAGGGGGCCCTACGAGCAGTACTTC
-	TRBV3-1/TRBV3-2	-	TRBJ2-7	CASSPRGSREQYF	TGTGCCAGCAGCCCCCGGGGCTCCCGAGAGCAGTACTTC
TRBD1	TRBV11-1	-	TRBJ1-2	CASSPRTGGGYTF	TGTGCCAGCAGCCCACGGACAGGGGGCGGCTACACCTTC
-	TRBV18	-	TRBJ1-2	CASSPTGASYGYTF	TGTGCCAGCTCACCGACCGGGGCTTCCTATGGCTACACCTTC
-	TRBV12-3/TRBV12-4	-	TRBJ1-1	CASRGRENTEAFF	TGTGCCAGCAGGGGCAGGGAGAACACTGAAGCTTTCTTT
-	TRBV19	-	TRBJ1-2	CASSMGGDGGYTF	TGTGCCAGTAGTATGGGAGGGGACGGCGGCTACACCTTC
-	TRBV5-5	-	TRBJ1-1	CASSLGNSMNTEAFF	TGTGCCAGCAGCTTAGGTAACAGTATGAACACTGAAGCTTTCTTT
-	TRBV7-2	-	TRBJ2-7	CASSFAASYEQYF	TGTGCCAGCAGCTTTGCAGCCTCCTACGAGCAGTACTTC
-	TRBV27	few	TRBJ1-6	CASYTLGSPLHF	TGTGCCAGCTACACCCTCGGGTCACCCCTCCACTTT
-	TRBV19	-	TRBJ1-1	CASSIKRDTEAFF	TGTGCCAGTAGTATAAAGAGGGACACTGAAGCTTTCTTT
-	TRBV7-8	-	TRBJ2-7	CASSLVPQGGQYF	TGTGCCAGCAGCTTAGTGCCCCAGGGAGGGCAGTACTTC
-	TRBV11-2	-	TRBJ1-3	CASSLEWGNTIYF	TGTGCCAGCAGCTTGGAGTGGGGAAACACCATATATTTT
-	TRBV7-2	-	TRBJ1-3	CASSTGRGGNTIYF	TGTGCCAGCTCTACGGGCCGAGGGGGAAACACCATATATTTT
-	TRBV2	-	TRBJ2-2	CASHQAPTSNTGELFF	TGTGCCAGTCACCAAGCGCCAACCTCGAACACCGGGGAGCTGTTTTTT
-	TRBV5-1	-	TRBJ2-1	CASSFTGKSYNEQFF	TGCGCCAGCAGCTTTACAGGGAAGTCCTACAATGAGCAGTTCTTC
-	TRBV13	-	TRBJ1-4	CASSLRTATNEKLFF	TGTGCCAGCAGCCTCAGGACTGCAACTAATGAAAAACTGTTTTTT